This TCR beta chain was captured by sequencing in a study of blood T cell repertoires in COVID-19. Background on the study: Acute-phase and convalescent COVID-19 samples originated in the United States, Italy and Spain. Sources were T cells, B-cell-depleted T cells, or PBMCs; the material itself was cDNA or gDNA.

Original methodology: Amplification with reference gene primers provided the estimates of nucleated cell counts. Assay: immunoSEQ multiplex PCR; the TCRdb copy retains only in-frame clones and omits some. That table supplies the V and J calls and clone size; D and trimming were determined from the DNA. The sample includes about 160,000 clones, roughly 85% of them seen just once. The V segment lost 4 bases and the J segment 2 bases; nucleotides outside the gene matches: 5. The CDR3 is 16 residues long. From germline, CDR1 is SGHDT and CDR2 YYEEEE. The sample taken for sequencing was peripheral blood. This sequence joins TRBV5-6 and TRBJ2-3; TRBD2 matches 12 bases. The clonotype originates from a man aged 35-49 years with acute or convalescent COVID-19. In DNA form, the CDR3 reads TGTGCCAGCAGCGGGCTAGCGGGGGGGATCACAGATACGCAGTATTTT. Translated, it gives CASSGLAGGITDTQYF.